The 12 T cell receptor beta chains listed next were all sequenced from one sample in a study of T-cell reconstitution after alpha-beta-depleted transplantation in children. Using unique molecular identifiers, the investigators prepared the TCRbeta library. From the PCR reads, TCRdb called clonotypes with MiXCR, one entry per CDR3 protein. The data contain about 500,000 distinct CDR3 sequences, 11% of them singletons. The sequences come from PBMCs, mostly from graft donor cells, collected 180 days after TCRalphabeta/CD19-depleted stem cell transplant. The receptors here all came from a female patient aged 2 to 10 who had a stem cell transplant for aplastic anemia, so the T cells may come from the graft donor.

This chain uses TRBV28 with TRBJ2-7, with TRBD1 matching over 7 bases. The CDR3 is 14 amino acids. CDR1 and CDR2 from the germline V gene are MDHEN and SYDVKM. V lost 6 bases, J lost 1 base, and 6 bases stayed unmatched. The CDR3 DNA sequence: TGTGCCAGCAGCGACCGGGACAGATCCTACGAGCAGTACTTC. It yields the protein CASSDRDRSYEQYF.

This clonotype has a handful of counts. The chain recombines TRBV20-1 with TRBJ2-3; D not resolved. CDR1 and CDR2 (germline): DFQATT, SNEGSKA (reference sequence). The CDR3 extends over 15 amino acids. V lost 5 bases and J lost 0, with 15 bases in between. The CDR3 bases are TGCAGTGCTCCCCGCCCCGGGCGTAGCACAGATACGCAGTATTTT. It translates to CSAPRPGRSTDTQYF.

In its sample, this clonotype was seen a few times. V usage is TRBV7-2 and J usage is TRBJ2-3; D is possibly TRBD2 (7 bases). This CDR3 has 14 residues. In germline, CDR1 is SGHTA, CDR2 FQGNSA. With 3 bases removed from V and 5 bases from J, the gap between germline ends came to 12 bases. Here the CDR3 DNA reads TGTGCCAGCAGCTTCGGGGGGCATGTAGATACGCAGTATTTT. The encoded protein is CASSFGGHVDTQYF.

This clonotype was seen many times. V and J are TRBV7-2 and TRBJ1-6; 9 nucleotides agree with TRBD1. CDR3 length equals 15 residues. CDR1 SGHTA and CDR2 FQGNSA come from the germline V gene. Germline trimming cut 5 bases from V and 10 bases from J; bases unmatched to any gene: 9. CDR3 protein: CASSVVGQGSSPLHF. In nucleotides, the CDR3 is TGTGCCAGCAGCGTAGTGGGACAGGGAAGCTCACCCCTCCACTTT.

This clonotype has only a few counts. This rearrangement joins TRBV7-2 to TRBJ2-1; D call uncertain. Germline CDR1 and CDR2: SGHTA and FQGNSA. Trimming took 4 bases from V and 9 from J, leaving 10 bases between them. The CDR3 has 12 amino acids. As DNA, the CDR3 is TGTGCCAGCAGCTCTAGGTCGGTTGAGCAGTTCTTC. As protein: CASSSRSVEQFF.

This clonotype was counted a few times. This CDR3 is CSVEGRRDLTGGETQYF. CDR3 nucleotides: TGCAGCGTTGAGGGACGCCGGGACCTCACCGGGGGGGAGACCCAGTACTTC. This chain connects TRBV29-1 to TRBJ2-5, with 7 bases lining up with TRBD2. CDR3 length equals 17 residues. Germline CDR1 is SQVTM and CDR2 is ANQGSEA. V shed 3 bases, J shed 5 bases, and the junction held 18 bases outside the gene matches. Drawing the rest from reference TRBV29-1 and TRBJ2-5, the complete variable domain is SAVISQKPSRDICQRGTSLTIQCQVDSQVTMMFWYRQQPGQSLTLIATANQGSEATYESGFVIDKFPISRPNLTFSTLTVSNMSPEDSSIYLCSVEGRRDLTGGETQYFGPGTRLLVL.

CDR3 sequence reads: CAWATGVQPQHF. CDR3 DNA: TGTGCCTGGGCGACAGGGGTTCAGCCCCAGCATTTT. V gene TRBV30 combines with J gene TRBJ1-5; 8 bases are shared with TRBD1. V shed 5 bases and J 6 bases; nucleotides not matched to a gene: 3. The CDR3 has 12 amino acids. Germline CDR1 and CDR2: GTSNPN and SVGIG (reference sequence).

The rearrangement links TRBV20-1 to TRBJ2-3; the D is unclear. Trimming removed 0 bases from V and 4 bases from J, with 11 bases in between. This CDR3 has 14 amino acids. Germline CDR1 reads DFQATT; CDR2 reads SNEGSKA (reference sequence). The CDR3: CSAREVSFADTQYF. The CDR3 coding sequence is TGCAGTGCTAGAGAGGTTAGTTTCGCAGATACGCAGTATTTT.

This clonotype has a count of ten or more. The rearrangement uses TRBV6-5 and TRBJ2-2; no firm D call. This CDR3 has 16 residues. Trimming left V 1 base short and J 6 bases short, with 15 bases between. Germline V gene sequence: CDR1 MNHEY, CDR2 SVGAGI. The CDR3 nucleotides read TGTGCCAGCAGTTACTTGCCCGGGTCTACGGCCGGGGAGCTGTTTTTT. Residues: CASSYLPGSTAGELFF.

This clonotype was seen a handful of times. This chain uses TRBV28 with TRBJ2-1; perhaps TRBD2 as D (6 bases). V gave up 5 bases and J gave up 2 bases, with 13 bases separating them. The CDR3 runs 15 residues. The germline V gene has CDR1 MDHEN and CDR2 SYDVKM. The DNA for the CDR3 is TGTGCCAGCAGTACCCGGGAGAACCCCTACAATGAGCAGTTCTTC. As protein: CASSTRENPYNEQFF.

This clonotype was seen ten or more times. CDR3 sequence: CASSLAPPTRTGWVYEQYF. In DNA form, the CDR3 reads TGTGCCAGCAGCTTAGCGCCCCCTACTCGGACAGGGTGGGTCTACGAGCAGTACTTC. The chain carries TRBV7-2 and TRBJ2-7, with 8 positions matching TRBD1. V lost 0 bases to trimming and J lost 3 bases; unmatched junction nucleotides: 16. CDR1 is SGHTA and CDR2 is FQGNSA in the germline V gene. The CDR3 contains 19 residues.

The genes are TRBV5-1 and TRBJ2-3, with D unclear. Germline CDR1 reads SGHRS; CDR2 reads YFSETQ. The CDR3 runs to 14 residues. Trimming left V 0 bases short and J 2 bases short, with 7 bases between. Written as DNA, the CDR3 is TGCGCCAGCAGCTTGGGGGAACCCACAGATACGCAGTATTTT. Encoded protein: CASSLGEPTDTQYF. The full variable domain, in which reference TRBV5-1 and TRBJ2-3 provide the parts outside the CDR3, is KAGVTQTPRYLIKTRGQQVTLSCSPISGHRSVSWYQQTPGQGLQFLFEYFSETQRNKGNFPGRFSGRQFSNSRSEMNVSTLELGDSALYLCASSLGEPTDTQYFGPGTRLTVL.